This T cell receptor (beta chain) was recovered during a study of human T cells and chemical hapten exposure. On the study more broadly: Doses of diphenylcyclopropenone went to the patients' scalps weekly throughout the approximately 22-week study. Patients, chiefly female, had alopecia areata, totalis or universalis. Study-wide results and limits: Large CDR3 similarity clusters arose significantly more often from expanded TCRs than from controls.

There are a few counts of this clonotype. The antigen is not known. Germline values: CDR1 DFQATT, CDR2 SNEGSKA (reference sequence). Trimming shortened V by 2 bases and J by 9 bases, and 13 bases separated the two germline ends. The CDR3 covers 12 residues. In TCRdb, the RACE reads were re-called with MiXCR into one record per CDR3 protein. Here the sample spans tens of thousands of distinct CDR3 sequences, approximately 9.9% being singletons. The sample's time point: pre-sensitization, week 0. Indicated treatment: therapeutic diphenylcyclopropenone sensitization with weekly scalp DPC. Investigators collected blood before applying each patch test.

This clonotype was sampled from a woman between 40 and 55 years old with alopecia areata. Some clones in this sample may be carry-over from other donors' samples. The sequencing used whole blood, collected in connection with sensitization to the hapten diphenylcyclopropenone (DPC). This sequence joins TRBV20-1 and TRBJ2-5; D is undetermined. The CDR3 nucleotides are TGCAGTGCTAGACTGTCCGCCTCAGCCCAGTACTTC. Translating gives CSARLSASAQYF.